The text below deals with one T cell receptor beta chain. V trimming: 5 bases; J trimming: 2 bases; junction bases outside the gene matches: 13. From germline, CDR1 is SEHNR and CDR2 FQNEAQ (reference sequence). The CDR3 has 17 residues. A 5'RACE reaction primed in the constant segment made cDNA libraries of TCR alpha and TCR beta, and these carried sample barcodes and UMIs. Each CDR3 protein is one row after TCRdb ran MiXCR on the 5' RACE reads. There are about 180,000 distinct CDR3 sequences in the sample; under 20% occur only once, and roughly 3.9% lies in the top ten. The data were taken from a study of T-cell memory formation after mild COVID-19.

The TCR comes from a man aged 18 to 29 who had mild COVID-19 (a few samples of this study predate the infection). Cell type and time point are not known. Sequencing was performed on PBMCs or a T cell subset sorted from them (not recorded which). The chain combines TRBV7-9 with TRBJ2-3; 7 bases fit TRBD1. The CDR3 is CASSPLVQTGYTDTQYF. The CDR3 bases are TGTGCCAGCAGCCCCTTAGTCCAGACAGGGTACACAGATACGCAGTATTTT.